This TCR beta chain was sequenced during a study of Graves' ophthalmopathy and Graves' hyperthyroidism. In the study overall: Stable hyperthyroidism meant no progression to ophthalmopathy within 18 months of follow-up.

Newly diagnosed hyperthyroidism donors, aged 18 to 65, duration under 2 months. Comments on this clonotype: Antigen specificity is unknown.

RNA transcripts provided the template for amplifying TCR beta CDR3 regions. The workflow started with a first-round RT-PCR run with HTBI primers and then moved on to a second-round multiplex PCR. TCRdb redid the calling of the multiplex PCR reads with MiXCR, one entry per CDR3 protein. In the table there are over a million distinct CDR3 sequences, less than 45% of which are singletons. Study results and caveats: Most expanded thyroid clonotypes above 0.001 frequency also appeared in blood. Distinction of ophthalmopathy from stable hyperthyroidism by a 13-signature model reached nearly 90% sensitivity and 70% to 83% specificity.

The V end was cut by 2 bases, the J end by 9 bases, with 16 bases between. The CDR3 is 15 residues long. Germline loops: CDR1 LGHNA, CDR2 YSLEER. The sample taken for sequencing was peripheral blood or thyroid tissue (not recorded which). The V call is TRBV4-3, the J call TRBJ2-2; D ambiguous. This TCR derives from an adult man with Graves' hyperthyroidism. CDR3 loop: CASSQSWAPGRELFF. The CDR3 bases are TGCGCCAGCAGCCAATCTTGGGCACCAGGCAGGGAGCTGTTTTTT.